The T cell receptor (beta chain) under discussion was sequenced for a study of circulating and synovial CD4+ cells in juvenile arthritis. Whole-study findings and limits: Circulating pathogenic-like and bulk T cells looked alike by Vbeta family usage. T cell genome counts differed by at least an order of magnitude between CPL and CD4 samples. These repertoires were less diverse than bulk blood CD4 repertoires.

In the case of this clone: Its specificity is not known.

Germline assignment: CDR1 GTSNPN and CDR2 SVGIG (reference sequence). The V gene lost 0 bases and the J gene lost 3 bases, with 12 bases spanning the gap. This CDR3 comprises 15 residues. The table came from immunoSEQ multiplex PCR; TCRdb's copy has only in-frame clones and leaves some out. The sample has 15,000 to 20,000 clones, more than 75% seen once. The receptor was isolated from a human donor with juvenile idiopathic arthritis. Sequencing was carried out using CD4+ T cells from blood. V and J are TRBV30 and TRBJ2-4; D ambiguous. The CDR3 sequence: CAWSVYGPRKNIQYF. As DNA, the CDR3 is TGTGCCTGGAGTGTATATGGGCCCCGCAAAAACATTCAGTACTTC.